One and the same sample provided the 9 T cell receptor beta chains below, sequenced in a study of shared clonotypes between healthy human individuals (TCRdb year 2020). The protocol used for the library was the immunoSEQ multiplex PCR assay. TCRdb carries this immuneACCESS record with in-frame sequences only. Its versions omit some clonotypes, under half of them owing to an unresolved V gene in the studies checked, with the rest unexplained. The sample data list about 2.1 million clones, and around 93% of these were observed just once. The top ten hold approximately 1.6% of the sample. For the CD8 naive samples, CD45RO-negative cells were positively selected for CCR7, yielding a CD45RA+CCR7+ population from which TemRA cells were excluded. Sequencing was done on a sample of naive CD8+ T cells from PBMCs. Explained via the paper, the cell subset or site label denotes: CD45RA+CCR7+. These receptors were taken from a man aged 18 to 29 in good health. Some clones in this sample may be carry-over from other donors' samples.

For this clone: This specimen includes other DNA sequences encoding the same CDR3. The chain employs TRBV9 and TRBJ2-3; D may be TRBD2 (6 bases). The V end lost 0 bases, the J end lost 0 bases, and 8 bases lay between the germline ends. This CDR3 contains 15 residues. The germline gives CDR1 SGDLS, CDR2 YYNGEE. The DNA of the CDR3 is TGTGCCAGCAGCGTAGGTACTAGCAGCACAGATACGCAGTATTTT. Its translation is CASSVGTSSTDTQYF.

This chain connects TRBV7-9 to TRBJ1-5; D is ambiguous. Germline V gene lookup returns CDR1 SEHNR and CDR2 FQNEAQ (reference sequence). Trimming pared 0 bases from V and 1 base from J, leaving 10 bases between. CDR3 length: 16 residues. The CDR3 DNA reads TGTGCCAGCAGCTTAGCAGCTGTAGGGAGCAATCAGCCCCAGCATTTT. Protein sequence: CASSLAAVGSNQPQHF.

This sequence joins TRBV29-1 and TRBJ1-1, with 9 bases identical to TRBD1. Trimming removed 1 base from V and 4 bases from J; junction bases left unmatched: 7. Germline loops: CDR1 SQVTM, CDR2 ANQGSEA. CDR3 length equals 15 residues. CDR3 amino acids: CSVEVGQGWSTEAFF. The CDR3 DNA reads as TGCAGCGTTGAAGTGGGACAGGGATGGAGCACTGAAGCTTTCTTT.

The chain joins TRBV6-4 to TRBJ2-7; no clear D gene. This CDR3 spans 17 amino acids. Germline CDR1 and CDR2: MRHNA and SNTAGT. V dropped 2 bases and J dropped 3 bases, with 20 bases sitting between them. The CDR3 spells CASSDAEKDLQIYEQYF. The CDR3 region has the DNA TGTGCCAGCAGTGACGCGGAGAAGGATTTACAGATCTACGAGCAGTACTTC.

The V call is TRBV7-2, the J call TRBJ2-7, with 7 bases fitting TRBD1. The junction had 3 bases not matched to a gene; V was cut back by 4 bases and J by 0 bases. Looked up from germline, CDR1 is SGHTA and CDR2 is FQGNSA. CDR3 length: 14 amino acids. The CDR3 nucleotides read TGTGCCAGCAGCTCCCGGGACAGCTCCTACGAGCAGTACTTC. Amino acids: CASSSRDSSYEQYF. Looking up the rest from reference TRBV7-2 and TRBJ2-7 gives the full variable domain: GAGVSQSPSNKVTEKGKDVELRCDPISGHTALYWYRQSLGQGLEFLIYFQGNSAPDKSGLPSDRFSAERTGGSVSTLTIQRTQQEDSAVYLCASSSRDSSYEQYFGPGTRLTVT.

The chain combines TRBV13 with TRBJ1-3; D is uncertain. The CDR3 is 14 amino acids. Germline V gene lookup returns CDR1 PRHDT and CDR2 FYEKMQ (reference sequence). Trimming shortened V by 5 bases and J by 0 bases, and 8 bases separated the two germline ends. DNA for the CDR3: TGTGCCAGCAGCCCCCGTGACTCTGGAAACACCATATATTTT. Protein sequence: CASSPRDSGNTIYF.

The chain joins TRBV7-6 to TRBJ2-6, with 10 bases that match TRBD1. The ends lost 5 bases at V and 3 bases at J; junction bases unmatched: 4. The germline gives CDR1 SGHVS, CDR2 FNYEAQ. The CDR3 consists of 16 residues. Here the CDR3 DNA reads TGTGCCAGCAGCGGGACAGGGGCCGGTGGGGCCAACGTCCTGACTTTC. It is translated as CASSGTGAGGANVLTF.

The V call is TRBV6-4, the J call TRBJ2-7, with D perhaps being TRBD1 or TRBD2 (6 bases each). From germline, CDR1 is MRHNA and CDR2 SNTAGT. Between the trimmed V and J ends, which lost 0 bases and 2 bases, there was a span of 14 bases. CDR3 length equals 16 residues. The CDR3 loop reads CASSDSGGTLPYEQYF. CDR3 in DNA: TGTGCCAGCAGTGACTCAGGGGGGACGTTACCCTACGAGCAGTACTTC.

The gene calls are TRBV4-2 and TRBJ2-1, with D possibly TRBD2 on 5 matching bases. Per germline, CDR1 LGHNA and CDR2 YNFKEQ. This CDR3 spans 14 amino acids. The V end was cut by 6 bases, the J end by 8 bases, with 17 bases between. CDR3 sequence (DNA): TGTGCCAGCAGTATCCGAGCGGCGGCGGATGAGCAGTTCTTC. Translating it yields CASSIRAAADEQFF.